These 13 T cell receptor beta chains came from one sample sequenced in a study of cytomegalovirus exposure and HLA in healthy donors. Researchers ran the PCR with 60 Vbeta and 13 Jbeta primers. Data came from immunoSEQ multiplex PCR; TCRdb stores just in-frame clones and leaves some out. The sample yields about 180,000 clones, around 80% seen once. The sequenced sample consisted of PBMCs. The source of these receptors is a man in his forties in good health and CMV-seronegative.

This clone has only a few counts. The V call is TRBV19, the J call TRBJ2-5; TRBD1 aligns across 8 bases. This CDR3 is built from 15 residues. The V segment lost 3 bases and the J segment 3 bases; nucleotides outside the gene matches: 6. Germline V lookup: CDR1 LNHDA, CDR2 SQIVND (reference sequence). CDR3 amino acids: CASSILGTGKETQYF. CDR3 nucleotides: TGTGCCAGTAGTATTCTGGGGACAGGAAAAGAGACCCAGTACTTC.

The rearrangement links TRBV28 to TRBJ1-2; D gene uncertain. V dropped 6 bases and J dropped 4 bases, with 6 bases sitting between them. The CDR3 is 11 amino acids. CDR1 MDHEN and CDR2 SYDVKM come from the germline V gene. As DNA, the CDR3 is TGTGCCAGCAGGGCGGTCTATGGCTACACCTTC. This codes for CASRAVYGYTF.

This clone has a handful of counts. Other nucleotide sequences in the sample specify the same CDR3. This chain joins TRBV28 and TRBJ1-2; 8 bases fit TRBD1. The V gene's germline CDR1 is MDHEN and CDR2 SYDVKM. CDR3 length equals 13 residues. Trimming took 5 bases from V and 2 from J; bases not matched to a gene: 1. The CDR3 reads CASSRTGNYGYTF. The CDR3 DNA reads TGTGCCAGCAGTCGGACAGGGAACTATGGCTACACCTTC.

The J gene is TRBJ1-2, the V gene TRBV5-1; no reliable D call. Trimming pared 5 bases from V and 1 base from J, leaving 6 bases between. The CDR3 is 12 residues long. Per the germline V gene, CDR1 is SGHRS and CDR2 is YFSETQ. In DNA form, the CDR3 reads TGCGCCAGCAGGGCAGTTAACTATGGCTACACCTTC. This codes for CASRAVNYGYTF.

DNA for the CDR3: TGTGCCAGCAGCCGGGACACCTACGAGCAGTACTTC. Its translation is CASSRDTYEQYF. The chain links TRBV11-3 to TRBJ2-7, with TRBD1 as a possible D gene (6 bases). This CDR3 contains 12 residues. In germline, CDR1 is SGHNT, CDR2 YENEEA. V was shortened by 5 bases and J by 2 bases, with 7 bases between the two germline ends.

The chain carries TRBV30 and TRBJ2-3; D remains ambiguous. CDR3 length equals 12 residues. Germline CDR1 and CDR2: GTSNPN and SVGIG (reference sequence). V gave up 0 bases and J gave up 10 bases, with 11 bases separating them. The CDR3 is CAWSVRMTAQYF. The DNA for the CDR3 is TGTGCCTGGAGTGTACGGATGACTGCGCAGTATTTT.

The V and J genes are TRBV6-5 and TRBJ2-7, with 9 bases that match TRBD2. V gave up 8 bases and J gave up 0 bases; unmatched junction bases: 5. This CDR3 is 14 amino acids long. Germline V gives CDR1 MNHEY, CDR2 SVGAGI. CDR3 in DNA: TGTGCCAGCCTTGAACTAGCGGGCTCCTACGAGCAGTACTTC. This translates into CASLELAGSYEQYF.

This chain joins TRBV28 and TRBJ1-2; 7 bases align to TRBD1. CDR1 is MDHEN and CDR2 is SYDVKM in the germline V gene. J was trimmed by 7 bases and V by 5 bases; bases with no gene match: 1. The CDR3 has 11 residues. As DNA, the CDR3 is TGTGCCAGCAGTCGACAGGGTGGCTACACCTTC. Translation: CASSRQGGYTF.

This sequence joins TRBV5-1 and TRBJ2-7; no firm D call. CDR1 is SGHRS and CDR2 is YFSETQ in the germline V gene. CDR3 length equals 15 residues. With 0 bases removed from V and 2 bases from J, the gap between germline ends came to 12 bases. CDR3 region: CASSLAAQSTYEQYF. The CDR3 DNA follows: TGCGCCAGCAGCTTGGCGGCACAGTCAACCTACGAGCAGTACTTC.

The J gene is TRBJ2-7, the V gene TRBV19; 11 nucleotides match TRBD1. The V and J ends lost 7 bases and 3 bases, in that order; junction bases with no gene match: 8. The CDR3 runs 15 residues. CDR1 is LNHDA, CDR2 SQIVND, per germline (reference sequence). The CDR3 DNA is TGTGCCAGTACCTCTGGGGACAGGGGGATCTACGAGCAGTACTTC. Its translation: CASTSGDRGIYEQYF.

The chain carries TRBV6-5 and TRBJ2-1, with 16 bases lining up with TRBD2. V lost 2 bases and J lost 15; bases outside the gene matches: 7. CDR1 and CDR2 from the germline V gene are MNHEY and SVGAGI. This CDR3 is 15 amino acids long. For the CDR3, the DNA is TGTGCCAGCAGTTACCAGGGACTAGCGGGGGGGCAGCCGTTCTTC. This gives the protein CASSYQGLAGGQPFF.

The rearrangement joins TRBV5-8 to TRBJ2-1, with no clear D. V was cut by 7 bases and J by 0 bases, with 14 bases left in between. Germline lookup yields CDR1 SGHTS and CDR2 YDEGEE. The CDR3 spans 15 residues. The CDR3 bases are TGTGCCAGCCGGCGAGGATCCAGCTCCTACAATGAGCAGTTCTTC. As protein: CASRRGSSSYNEQFF.

This chain connects TRBV11-2 to TRBJ2-1, with TRBD1 matching over 7 bases. The CDR3 spans 16 residues. The V and J ends lost 4 bases and 1 base, in that order; junction bases with no gene match: 7. Germline V gives CDR1 SGHAT, CDR2 FQNNGV. CDR3 amino acids: CASSYSTGISYNEQFF. For the CDR3, the DNA is TGTGCCAGCAGCTACTCGACAGGGATATCCTACAATGAGCAGTTCTTC.